The 10 T cell receptor beta chains in this list originate from one sample, sequenced in a study of shared clonotypes between healthy human individuals. Assay used: immunoSEQ multiplex PCR; TCRdb lists only in-frame clones, some missing. Found here are more than 550,000 clones, roughly 88% of them singletons; the top ten hold around a third. The source material was memory CD8+ T cells from PBMCs. Described subset: CD45RO+ cells pooled with CCR7-negative TemRA cells. The receptors derive from a man aged 18-30 years in good health. Some clones in this sample may be carry-over from other donors' samples.

The rearrangement joins TRBV7-9 to TRBJ1-2; D is perhaps TRBD1 (6 bases). The length of the CDR3 is 12 residues. Trimming pared 5 bases from V and 5 bases from J, leaving 9 bases between. The germline gives CDR1 SEHNR, CDR2 FQNEAQ (reference sequence). Here the CDR3 DNA reads TGTGCCAGCAGCCCCGGACAGTATGGCTACACCTTC. It encodes CASSPGQYGYTF. Using reference TRBV7-9 and TRBJ1-2 for the parts outside the CDR3, the full variable domain is DTGVSQNPRHKITKRGQNVTFRCDPISEHNRLYWYRQTLGQGPEFLTYFQNEAQLEKSRLLSDRFSAERPKGSFSTLEIQRTEQGDSAMYLCASSPGQYGYTFGSGTRLTVV.

The rearrangement uses TRBV27 and TRBJ2-1, with TRBD2 identical over 14 bases. V dropped 5 bases and J dropped 5; count of bases not matched to a gene: 8. This CDR3 is 17 amino acids long. Germline CDR1 is MNHEY and CDR2 is SMNVEV (reference sequence). The CDR3 region has the DNA TGTGCCAGCAGTGTCCGGACTAGCGGGAGGTTCCACAATGAGCAGTTCTTC. It yields the protein CASSVRTSGRFHNEQFF.

The chain couples TRBV27 to TRBJ2-3; D assignment may be TRBD1 or TRBD2 (5 bases each). V gave up 3 bases and J gave up 3 bases, with 10 bases separating them. The CDR3 sequence is 14 residues long. CDR1 is MNHEY and CDR2 is SMNVEV in the germline V gene (reference sequence). Here the CDR3 DNA reads TGTGCCAGCAGTTTCTCGGGGCGGACAGATACGCAGTATTTT. It specifies CASSFSGRTDTQYF.

This chain uses TRBV4-2 with TRBJ2-7, with 8 positions matching TRBD1. The CDR3 sequence is 16 residues long. Germline assignment: CDR1 LGHNA and CDR2 YNFKEQ. V dropped 0 bases and J dropped 3; count of bases not matched to a gene: 7. CDR3 coding DNA: TGTGCCAGCAGCCAAGATACGGGACAGGCTTACTACGAGCAGTACTTC. It translates to CASSQDTGQAYYEQYF.

The V and J genes are TRBV4-2 and TRBJ2-7, with 9 bases fitting TRBD2. Trimming took 1 base from V and 3 from J; bases not matched to a gene: 7. CDR1 and CDR2 from the germline V gene are LGHNA and YNFKEQ. The CDR3 length is 16 residues. CDR3 sequence (DNA): TGTGCCAGCAGCCAAGGGGGGGCTAGCGGGATCTACGAGCAGTACTTC. This sequence encodes CASSQGGASGIYEQYF.

Notes on this clone: The sample holds other DNA sequences that translate to the same CDR3. The gene calls are TRBV5-6 and TRBJ2-5, with D possibly matching TRBD1 (5 bases). The CDR3 runs to 13 residues. Germline loops: CDR1 SGHDT, CDR2 YYEEEE. Trimming stripped 0 bases from V and 5 bases from J, with 8 bases between. The CDR3 is CASSLGGRETQYF. CDR3 nucleotide sequence: TGTGCCAGCAGCTTGGGGGGCAGGGAGACCCAGTACTTC.

The chain couples TRBV5-5 to TRBJ1-2, with 7 bases matching TRBD1. The CDR3 totals 13 residues. Trimming took 6 bases from V and 4 from J; bases not matched to a gene: 6. Germline V gives CDR1 SGHKS, CDR2 YYEKEE (reference sequence). The CDR3 loop is CASTNRGSYGYTF. The CDR3 DNA reads as TGTGCCAGCACCAACAGGGGAAGCTATGGCTACACCTTC. Drawing the rest from reference TRBV5-5 and TRBJ1-2, the complete variable domain is DAGVTQSPTHLIKTRGQQVTLRCSPISGHKSVSWYQQVLGQGPQFIFQYYEKEERGRGNFPDRFSARQFPNYSSELNVNALLLGDSALYLCASTNRGSYGYTFGSGTRLTVV.

This clone was observed a few times. This chain connects TRBV7-2 to TRBJ1-1, with no clear D. This CDR3 has 14 residues. V gave up 0 bases and J gave up 1 base, with 6 bases separating them. The germline V gene has CDR1 SGHTA and CDR2 FQGNSA. The CDR3, as DNA: TGTGCCAGCAGCTTAGCGCGAGGGAACACTGAAGCTTTCTTT. Amino acid sequence: CASSLARGNTEAFF.

This clone is a singleton in its sample. The chain joins TRBV4-1 to TRBJ1-1; 7 bases are a match to TRBD1. The germline V gene encodes CDR1 MGHRA and CDR2 YSYEKL. This CDR3 region has 17 residues. Trimming at V came to 0 bases and at J to 1 base, leaving 8 bases not matched to a gene. CDR3 region: CASSQEPPTGENTEAFF. The CDR3 nucleotides read TGCGCCAGCAGCCAAGAGCCCCCAACAGGGGAGAACACTGAAGCTTTCTTT.

With respect to this clone: This sample also contains other DNA sequences that code for the same CDR3. The rearrangement joins TRBV7-9 to TRBJ2-1; D is perhaps TRBD1 (6 bases). The CDR3 is made up of 14 amino acids. The ends were cut back, 5 bases at V and 4 bases at J, with 12 bases in the middle. Germline CDR1 SEHNR, CDR2 FQNEAQ (reference sequence). The CDR3 spells CASSSPTGYNEQFF. For the CDR3, the DNA is TGTGCCAGCAGCAGCCCCACAGGGTACAATGAGCAGTTCTTC.